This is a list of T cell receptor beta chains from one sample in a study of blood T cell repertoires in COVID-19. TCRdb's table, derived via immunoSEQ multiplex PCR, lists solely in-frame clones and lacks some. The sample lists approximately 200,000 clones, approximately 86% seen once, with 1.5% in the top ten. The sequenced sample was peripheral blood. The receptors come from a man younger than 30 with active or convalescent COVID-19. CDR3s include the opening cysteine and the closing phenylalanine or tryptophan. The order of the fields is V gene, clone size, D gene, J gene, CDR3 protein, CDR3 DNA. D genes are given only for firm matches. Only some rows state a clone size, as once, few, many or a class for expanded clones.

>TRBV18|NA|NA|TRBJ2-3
CASSLYPGTQYF
TGTGCCAGCTCACTCTACCCGGGAACGCAGTATTTT
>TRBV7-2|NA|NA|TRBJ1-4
CASSSGTVEKLFF
TGTGCCAGCAGCTCCGGGACTGTTGAAAAACTGTTTTTT
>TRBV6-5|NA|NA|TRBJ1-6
CASSDRGNSPLHF
TGTGCCAGCTCTGACCGGGGTAATTCACCCCTCCACTTT
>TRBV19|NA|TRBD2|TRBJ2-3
CASRREVTGFADTQYF
TGTGCCAGTAGGCGGGAGGTTACAGGGTTTGCAGATACGCAGTATTTT
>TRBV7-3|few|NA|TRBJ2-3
CASSLNFELAPTDTQYF
TGTGCCAGCAGCTTAAATTTCGAACTAGCCCCCACAGATACGCAGTATTTT
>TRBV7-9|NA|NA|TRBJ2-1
CASSPPFGSNEQFF
TGTGCCAGCAGCCCCCCCTTCGGGAGCAATGAGCAGTTCTTC
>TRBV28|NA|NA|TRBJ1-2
CASRPGNQHGYTF
TGTGCCAGCAGACCCGGGAACCAACATGGCTACACCTTC
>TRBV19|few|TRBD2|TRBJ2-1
CASSIDLASGSYNEQFF
TGTGCCAGTAGTATAGATTTGGCTAGCGGGAGCTACAATGAGCAGTTCTTC
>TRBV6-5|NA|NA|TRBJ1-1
CASSYSPGNTEAFF
TGTGCCAGCAGTTACTCGCCAGGGAACACTGAAGCTTTCTTT
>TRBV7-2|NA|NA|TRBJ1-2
CASSSGRGSYGYTF
TGTGCCAGCAGCTCGGGGCGGGGGTCCTATGGCTACACCTTC
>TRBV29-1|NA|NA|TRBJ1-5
CSVGAGVNQPQHF
TGCAGCGTTGGTGCGGGGGTCAATCAGCCCCAGCATTTT
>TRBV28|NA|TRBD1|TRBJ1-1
CASIGRGRTEAFF
TGTGCCAGCATCGGAAGGGGGCGGACTGAAGCTTTCTTT
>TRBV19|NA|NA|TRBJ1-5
CATSNLNQPQHF
TGTGCCACCAGTAACCTTAATCAGCCCCAGCATTTT
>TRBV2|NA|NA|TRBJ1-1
CASIPSWNTEAFF
TGTGCCAGCATCCCTAGTTGGAACACTGAAGCTTTCTTT
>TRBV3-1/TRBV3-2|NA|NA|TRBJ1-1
CASSRTVNTEAFF
TGTGCCAGCAGCCGGACAGTGAACACTGAAGCTTTCTTT
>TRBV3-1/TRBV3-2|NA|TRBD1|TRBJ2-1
CASSSTWDSHNEQFF
TGTGCCAGCAGCTCTACATGGGACAGCCACAATGAGCAGTTCTTC
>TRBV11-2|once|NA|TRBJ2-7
CASSLEPSSYEQYF
TGTGCCAGCAGCTTAGAGCCGAGCTCCTACGAGCAGTACTTC
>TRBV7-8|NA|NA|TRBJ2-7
CASSSTNDPEQYF
TGTGCCAGCAGCTCGACAAATGATCCCGAGCAGTACTTC
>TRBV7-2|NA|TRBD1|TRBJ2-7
CASSLSRDRGPYEQYF
TGTGCCAGCAGCTTGTCCCGGGACAGGGGCCCCTACGAGCAGTACTTC
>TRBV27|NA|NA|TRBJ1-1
CASSLVRVGTEAFF
TGTGCCAGCAGTTTAGTCAGGGTAGGGACTGAAGCTTTCTTT
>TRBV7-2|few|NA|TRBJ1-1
CASRYSMDSSNTEAFF
TGTGCCAGCAGATATAGCATGGACAGTTCGAACACTGAAGCTTTCTTT
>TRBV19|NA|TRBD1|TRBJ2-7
CASSIRRTGLGEQYF
TGTGCCAGTAGTATTCGCAGGACAGGGCTGGGCGAGCAGTACTTC
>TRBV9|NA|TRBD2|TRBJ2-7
CASSVQAGEHEQYF
TGTGCCAGCAGCGTCCAAGCGGGAGAGCACGAGCAGTACTTC
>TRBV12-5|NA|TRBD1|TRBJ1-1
CASRGRGQVNTEAFF
TGTGCTAGCAGGGGCCGGGGACAGGTGAACACTGAAGCTTTCTTT
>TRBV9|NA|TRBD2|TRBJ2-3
CASSENRLAEYTDTQYF
TGTGCCAGCAGCGAAAACCGACTAGCGGAGTACACAGATACGCAGTATTTT
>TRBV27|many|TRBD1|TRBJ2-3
CASSLRGTGVDTQYF
TGTGCCAGCAGTTTGAGGGGGACAGGGGTCGATACGCAGTATTTT
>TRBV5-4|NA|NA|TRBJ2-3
CASSLGTTRTDTQYF
TGTGCCAGCAGCTTGGGGACTACTCGCACAGATACGCAGTATTTT
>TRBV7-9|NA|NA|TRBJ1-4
CASSTGFEKLFF
TGTGCCAGCAGTACAGGATTCGAAAAACTGTTTTTT
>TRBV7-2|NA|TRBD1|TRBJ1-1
CASSQTGGRFTTEAFF
TGTGCCAGCAGTCAGACAGGGGGCCGGTTTACCACTGAAGCTTTCTTT
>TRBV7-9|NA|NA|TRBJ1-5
CASSFSGHPSNQPQHF
TGTGCCAGCAGCTTTAGTGGACATCCTAGCAATCAGCCCCAGCATTTT
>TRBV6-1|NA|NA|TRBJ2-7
CASSEPVLGLQNSYEQYF
TGTGCCAGCAGTGAACCGGTGTTAGGACTTCAGAACTCCTACGAGCAGTACTTC
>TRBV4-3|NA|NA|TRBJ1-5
CASSQDGSGGNQPQHF
TGCGCCAGCAGCCAAGATGGGTCGGGGGGCAATCAGCCCCAGCATTTT
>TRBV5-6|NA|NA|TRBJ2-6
CASTSTGANVLTF
TGTGCCAGCACTAGTACTGGGGCCAACGTCCTGACTTTC
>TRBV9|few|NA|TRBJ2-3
CASSPQGLTNADTQYF
TGTGCCAGCAGCCCCCAGGGACTCACAAATGCGGATACGCAGTATTTT
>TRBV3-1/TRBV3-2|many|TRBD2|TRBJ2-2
CASSPTSGRLSTGELFF
TGTGCCAGCAGCCCTACAAGCGGGAGACTGAGCACCGGGGAGCTGTTTTTT
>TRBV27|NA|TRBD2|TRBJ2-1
CASSLLWTSGTNEQFF
TGTGCCAGCAGTTTACTTTGGACTAGCGGGACGAATGAGCAGTTCTTC
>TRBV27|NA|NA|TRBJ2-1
CASSSQGAVNEQFF
TGTGCCAGCAGTTCCCAAGGGGCGGTTAATGAGCAGTTCTTC
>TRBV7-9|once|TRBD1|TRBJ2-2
CASSYGTGTGELFF
TGTGCCAGCAGTTATGGGACAGGCACCGGGGAGCTGTTTTTT
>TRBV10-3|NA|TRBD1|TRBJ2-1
CAISRDWGQGNNEQFF
TGTGCCATCTCTAGGGATTGGGGACAGGGTAACAATGAGCAGTTCTTC
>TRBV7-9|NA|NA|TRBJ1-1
CASSRGQNTEAFF
TGTGCCAGCAGCAGGGGACAGAACACTGAAGCTTTCTTT
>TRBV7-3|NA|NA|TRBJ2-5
CASSPTAGPEETQYF
TGTGCCAGCAGCCCCACGGCGGGGCCCGAAGAGACCCAGTACTTC
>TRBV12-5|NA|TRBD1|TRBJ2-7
CASGLAPTGNYEQYF
TGTGCTAGTGGTTTGGCCCCGACAGGGAACTACGAGCAGTACTTC
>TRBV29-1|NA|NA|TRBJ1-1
CSVEQGYTEAFF
TGCAGCGTTGAGCAGGGCTACACTGAAGCTTTCTTT
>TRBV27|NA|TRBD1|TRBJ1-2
CASSLTDRGNGYTF
TGTGCCAGCAGCTTGACCGACAGGGGGAATGGCTACACCTTC
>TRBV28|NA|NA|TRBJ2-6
CASTQPGNVLTF
TGTGCCAGCACCCAGCCAGGGAACGTCCTGACTTTC
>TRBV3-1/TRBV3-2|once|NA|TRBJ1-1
CASSQARVATEAFF
TGTGCCAGCAGCCAAGCGAGGGTGGCCACTGAAGCTTTCTTT
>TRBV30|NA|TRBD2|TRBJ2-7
CAWIGAGLGYEQYF
TGTGCCTGGATCGGCGCGGGACTAGGCTACGAGCAGTACTTC
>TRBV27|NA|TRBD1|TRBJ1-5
CASSPPGQNQPQHF
TGTGCCAGCAGTCCTCCGGGACAGAATCAGCCCCAGCATTTT
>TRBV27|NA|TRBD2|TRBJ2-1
CASRSGNNALPLYNEQFF
TGTGCCAGCAGGAGCGGGAACAATGCTCTACCTTTATACAATGAGCAGTTCTTC
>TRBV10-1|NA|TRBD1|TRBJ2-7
CASSLIPGTGVYEQYF
TGCGCCAGCAGTTTAATTCCCGGGACAGGGGTCTACGAGCAGTACTTC
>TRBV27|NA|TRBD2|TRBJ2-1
CASTPWGGSYNEQFF
TGTGCCAGCACCCCGTGGGGGGGTTCCTACAATGAGCAGTTCTTC
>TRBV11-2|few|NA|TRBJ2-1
CASSLLGASEQFF
TGTGCCAGCAGCTTACTGGGCGCTAGCGAGCAGTTCTTC